These T cell receptor beta chains were read from a single sample in a study of cytomegalovirus exposure and HLA in healthy donors. The data were produced by immunoSEQ multiplex PCR, yet TCRdb's version contains in-frame clones alone and is incomplete. The data contain under 200,000 clones, about four fifths of them seen just once; the ten biggest clones take up 0.2% to 0.3%. The source material was PBMCs. The receptors derive from a boy younger than 18 in good health and CMV-seronegative. Both conserved end residues are part of each CDR3. Fields, in order: clone size, D gene, V gene, J gene, CDR3 DNA, CDR3 protein. A D gene is named only where the DNA matches it firmly. Clone sizes are given selectively: once, few, many, or a class where the clone is expanded.

>NA|NA|TRBV11-2|TRBJ1-4
TGTGCCAGCAGCGGGCGGGGGACTAATGAAAAACTGTTTTTT
CASSGRGTNEKLFF
>NA|TRBD1|TRBV9|TRBJ1-2
TGTGCCAGCAGCGGAAACAGGGGGGACGGCTATGGCTACACCTTC
CASSGNRGDGYGYTF
>NA|TRBD2|TRBV6-5|TRBJ2-2
TGTGCCAGCAGTTTCATACTAGCGGACCACCCCGGGGAGCTGTTTTTT
CASSFILADHPGELFF
>NA|TRBD2|TRBV14|TRBJ2-1
TGTGCCAGCAGCCACGGGACTAGCGGGAGGGCCAATGAGCAGTTCTTC
CASSHGTSGRANEQFF
>NA|NA|TRBV30|TRBJ1-2
TGTGCCTGGAGTGTACTGGCAGGTCAGGGCTACACCTTC
CAWSVLAGQGYTF
>once|TRBD2|TRBV30|TRBJ2-3
TGTGCCTGGAGTGTATTAACTAGCGGGGGACGAGATACGCAGTATTTT
CAWSVLTSGGRDTQYF
>NA|TRBD2|TRBV2|TRBJ2-7
TGTGCCAGTACCTCGGGACTAGGATTAGACGAGCAGTACTTC
CASTSGLGLDEQYF
>NA|NA|TRBV11-2|TRBJ1-1
TGTGCCAGCAGCTTGGGGGGGGTGGGTGGTACTGAAGCTTTCTTT
CASSLGGVGGTEAFF
>NA|NA|TRBV6-4|TRBJ2-1
TGTGCCAGCAGTGACGGGGGGGCCTCCAATGAGCAGTTCTTC
CASSDGGASNEQFF
>NA|NA|TRBV2|TRBJ2-7
TGTGCAGACTTGGTACGGAGACGGCCCTACGAGCAGTACTTC
CADLVRRRPYEQYF
>NA|NA|TRBV29-1|TRBJ2-1
TGCAGCGTTGAACCTTTCGGACTCCGAGGCAATGAGCAGTTCTTC
CSVEPFGLRGNEQFF
>NA|NA|TRBV30|TRBJ1-2
TGTGCCTGGAGTGTACCGACAGGCTATGGCTACACCTTC
CAWSVPTGYGYTF
>once|NA|TRBV5-1|TRBJ1-2
TGCGCCAGCAGCGTCGGACAAAACTATGGCTACACCTTC
CASSVGQNYGYTF
>NA|TRBD1|TRBV7-9|TRBJ2-7
TGTGCCAGCAGTGGGGACAGGCCCTACGAGCAGTACTTC
CASSGDRPYEQYF
>NA|TRBD2|TRBV30|TRBJ2-7
TGTGCCTGGAGTGTAAGACTAGCGGGCCGAGCCTACGAGCAGTACTTC
CAWSVRLAGRAYEQYF
>NA|TRBD2|TRBV6-6|TRBJ2-3
TGTGCCAGCAGTTACGCTCCTCGGGGGGGTACGCAGTATTTT
CASSYAPRGGTQYF
>NA|TRBD1|TRBV30|TRBJ1-1
TGTGCCTGGGAATCCGGACAGGGCCGGACTGAAGCTTTCTTT
CAWESGQGRTEAFF
>NA|TRBD1|TRBV28|TRBJ1-5
TGTGCCAGCAGTTTTTCAGGGGGTCATCAGCCCCAGCATTTT
CASSFSGGHQPQHF
>NA|NA|TRBV7-9|TRBJ1-4
TGTGCCAGCAGTTCCCGGGAGAATGAAAAACTGTTTTTT
CASSSRENEKLFF
>NA|NA|TRBV30|TRBJ2-7
TGTGCCTGGAGTCTCCCCTTCGGCCCGACTGAACCAAACTCCTACGAGCAGTACTTC
CAWSLPFGPTEPNSYEQYF
>few|NA|TRBV10-3|TRBJ1-1
TGTGCCATCAGTGAGACTATGAACACTGAAGCTTTCTTT
CAISETMNTEAFF
>NA|NA|TRBV4-1|TRBJ1-3
TGCGCCAGCAGCCAAGGGGTCAGGGTGTCTGGAAACACCATATATTTT
CASSQGVRVSGNTIYF
>few|TRBD1|TRBV6-5|TRBJ1-1
TGTGCCAGCAGTGGGACAGGGGGAGCTTTCTTT
CASSGTGGAFF
>NA|NA|TRBV6-5|TRBJ1-6
TGTGCCAGCAGGCAAGGGAGCTCCTATAATTCACCCCTCCACTTT
CASRQGSSYNSPLHF
>once|TRBD2|TRBV2|TRBJ2-7
TGTGCCAGCAGTTCCCTAGCGGGGGGGCCGGGCGAGCAGTACTTC
CASSSLAGGPGEQYF
>NA|NA|TRBV11-3|TRBJ1-1
TGTGCCAGCAGCCAGATGATGAACACTGAAGCTTTCTTT
CASSQMMNTEAFF
>NA|NA|TRBV7-2|TRBJ2-5
TGTGCCAGCAGCCACAGGGAGACCCAGTACTTC
CASSHRETQYF
>few|NA|TRBV21-1|TRBJ2-6
TGTGCCAGCAAGGGGTTGTACGTCCTGACTTTC
CASKGLYVLTF
>once|NA|TRBV2|TRBJ2-1
TGTGCCAGCAGTGATTTGGAGGAGGCATACAATGAGCAGTTCTTC
CASSDLEEAYNEQFF
>NA|TRBD1|TRBV7-9|TRBJ1-4
TGTTCCAGCAGCCCCACAGGGGGGGGTGAAAAACTGTTTTTT
CSSSPTGGGEKLFF
>NA|NA|TRBV13|TRBJ2-7
TGTGCCAGCAGCTTAGGCTCCTTTGGGAGGTACTACGAGCAGTACTTC
CASSLGSFGRYYEQYF
>few|NA|TRBV2|TRBJ2-7
TGTGCCCTCGCCCTTGGGCGGGGCTCCTACGAGCAGTACTTC
CALALGRGSYEQYF
>NA|NA|TRBV28|TRBJ1-2
TGTGCCAGCACCTGGACAGCTAACTATGGCTACACCTTC
CASTWTANYGYTF
>NA|NA|TRBV6-5|TRBJ2-2
TGTGCCAGCAGCCCCCGTCCGAACACCGGGGAGCTGTTTTTT
CASSPRPNTGELFF
>once|NA|TRBV29-1|TRBJ2-1
TGCAGCGTTTCGGGGTCCGTCTTGGGCCCTGAGCAGTTCTTC
CSVSGSVLGPEQFF
>NA|NA|TRBV5-4|TRBJ1-3
TGTGCCACCCACACAGGGCCGTACTCTGGAAACACCATATATTTT
CATHTGPYSGNTIYF
>NA|TRBD2|TRBV7-6|TRBJ2-3
TGTGCCAGCAGCGTAGCTAGCGGGAGGGCTCGCACAGATACGCAGTATTTT
CASSVASGRARTDTQYF
>NA|NA|TRBV4-3|TRBJ1-2
TGCGCCAGCAGCCAAAACCAGGGTTATGGCTACACCTTC
CASSQNQGYGYTF
>NA|NA|TRBV5-8|TRBJ1-5
TGTGCCAGCAGCTTGAGGGGGGGCACTAATCAGCCCCAGCATTTT
CASSLRGGTNQPQHF
>NA|TRBD2|TRBV4-1|TRBJ2-3
TGCGCCAGCAGCCAAGTGGGACTAGCGGGGAGCACAGATACGCAGTATTTT
CASSQVGLAGSTDTQYF
>NA|TRBD1|TRBV10-3|TRBJ1-1
TGTGCCATCAGCCAGCCCCGGACAGGGCCTCAAGCTTTCTTT
CAISQPRTGPQAFF
>NA|TRBD2|TRBV25-1|TRBJ2-3
TGTGCCAGCAGTGGCTCCCCGCTAGCGGGGGGAGGCACAGATACGCAGTATTTT
CASSGSPLAGGGTDTQYF
>NA|NA|TRBV7-6|TRBJ1-4
TGTGCCAGCAGCTTAGCGCTACAGGGCACTAATGAAAAACTGTTTTTT
CASSLALQGTNEKLFF
>NA|TRBD1|TRBV5-1|TRBJ1-1
TGCGCCAGCAGTAGCTGGGACCGGGACAGGGACACTGAAGCTTTCTTT
CASSSWDRDRDTEAFF
>NA|NA|TRBV11-2|TRBJ2-1
TGTGCCAGCAGCTTAGTTTTCAGGGGATACCACTACAATGAGCAGTTCTTC
CASSLVFRGYHYNEQFF
>NA|NA|TRBV7-8|TRBJ1-1
TGTGCCAGCTGCTCAGGGCCGATGAACACTGAAGCTTTCTTT
CASCSGPMNTEAFF
>NA|NA|TRBV6-1|TRBJ2-2
TGTGCCAGCCGCAATCTAAGGAGGGACGGGGAGCTGTTTTTT
CASRNLRRDGELFF
>NA|TRBD1|TRBV2|TRBJ2-7
TGTGCCAGCAGCGCCTCCGGGACAGGGGTCAAAAGCTCCTACGAGCAGTACTTC
CASSASGTGVKSSYEQYF
>once|TRBD2|TRBV27|TRBJ2-1
TGTGCCAGTGGACTAGCGGGATTATACAATGAGCAGTTCTTC
CASGLAGLYNEQFF
>NA|NA|TRBV19|TRBJ1-5
TGTGCCAGTAGTATATTAGTCGGGGTAGGAGCTCAGCCCCAGCATTTT
CASSILVGVGAQPQHF
>few|NA|TRBV6-1|TRBJ2-1
TGTGCCAGCAGGACAGTTTACAATGAGCAGTTCTTC
CASRTVYNEQFF
>NA|NA|TRBV30|TRBJ1-1
TGTGCCTGGAGTGTGACGACAGGATGGAACACTGAAGCTTTCTTT
CAWSVTTGWNTEAFF
>NA|TRBD2|TRBV7-3|TRBJ2-1
TGTGCCAGCAGCTTAGGGACTAGCGGGTTACGCAATGAGCAGTTCTTC
CASSLGTSGLRNEQFF
>once|NA|TRBV7-9|TRBJ1-5
TGTGCCAGCAGCTTACCGACAGGCCTCTATAGCAATCAGCCCCAGCATTTT
CASSLPTGLYSNQPQHF
>NA|TRBD1|TRBV9|TRBJ1-2
TGTGCCAGCAGCGTAAATTCACCCGGGACAGTAAGATATGGCTACACCTTC
CASSVNSPGTVRYGYTF
>NA|NA|TRBV2|TRBJ2-5
TGTGCCAGCAAAATTTCAGGGATCCAAGAGACCCAGTACTTC
CASKISGIQETQYF
>NA|NA|TRBV5-1|TRBJ2-1
TGCGCCAGCAGCTCGAGGGACACGGACAATGAGCAGTTCTTC
CASSSRDTDNEQFF